A selection of T cell receptor beta chains follows, all from one sample in a study of blood T cell repertoires in COVID-19. The table came from immunoSEQ multiplex PCR; TCRdb's copy has only in-frame clones and leaves some out. This table has around 310,000 clones, roughly 89% appearing once. Sequences were obtained from peripheral blood. The receptors shown here come from a woman aged 40 to 50 with COVID-19, enrolled during active disease. The CDR3 runs from the conserved cysteine through the conserved F or W. D genes are given only for firm matches.

d_call,v_call,j_call,cdr3_aa,cdr3_nt
NA,TRBV27,TRBJ2-1,CASTGRTRQGWDEQFF,TGTGCCAGCACCGGGAGAACGCGACAGGGCTGGGATGAGCAGTTCTTC
NA,TRBV7-2,TRBJ1-4,CASSLDDFGEKLFF,TGTGCCAGCAGCTTAGACGATTTCGGGGAAAAACTGTTTTTT
TRBD1,TRBV7-2,TRBJ2-5,CASSPGQGRETQYF,TGTGCCAGCAGCCCGGGACAGGGGAGAGAGACCCAGTACTTC
NA,TRBV3-1/TRBV3-2,TRBJ2-7,CASSQDREPDRVQQYF,TGTGCCAGCAGCCAAGATAGGGAGCCCGACCGCGTACAGCAGTACTTC
NA,TRBV7-9,TRBJ1-3,CASSLAARRGGNTIYF,TGTGCCAGCAGCTTAGCGGCGAGGCGAGGTGGAAACACCATATATTTT
NA,TRBV7-9,TRBJ2-7,CASSPLRGAHEQYF,TGTGCCAGCAGCCCACTCCGGGGGGCTCACGAGCAGTACTTC
TRBD1,TRBV7-3,TRBJ2-1,CASSLLDRAHNEQFF,TGTGCCAGCAGCTTACTGGACAGGGCTCACAATGAGCAGTTCTTC
NA,TRBV10-3,TRBJ2-5,CANGQNQETQYF,TGTGCCAATGGACAGAATCAAGAGACCCAGTACTTC
NA,TRBV3-1/TRBV3-2,TRBJ2-7,CASFRTGEQYF,TGTGCCAGCTTCCGAACGGGCGAGCAGTACTTC
NA,TRBV9,TRBJ1-1,CASSVEGHPNTEAFF,TGTGCCAGCAGCGTAGAGGGACACCCGAACACTGAAGCTTTCTTT
NA,TRBV18,TRBJ1-1,CASSPDLNTEAFF,TGTGCCAGCTCACCGGACTTGAACACTGAAGCTTTCTTT
NA,TRBV30,TRBJ2-7,CAWTSRGGYTSYEQYF,TGTGCCTGGACCTCTCGGGGAGGATATACCTCCTACGAGCAGTACTTC
NA,TRBV19,TRBJ1-1,CASRRGNTEAFF,TGTGCCAGTCGACGGGGGAACACTGAAGCTTTCTTT
TRBD1,TRBV7-3,TRBJ2-2,CASSVPGQGDTGELFF,TGTGCCAGCAGCGTACCGGGACAGGGGGACACCGGGGAGCTGTTTTTT
NA,TRBV7-2,TRBJ1-6,CASSLVTGSNSPLHF,TGTGCCAGCAGCTTAGTCACAGGCTCTAATTCACCCCTCCACTTT
TRBD1,TRBV9,TRBJ2-3,CASSEGQGTDTQYF,TGTGCCAGCAGCGAGGGACAGGGCACAGATACGCAGTATTTT
NA,TRBV15,TRBJ1-1,CATSRDGGGVNTEAFF,TGTGCCACCAGCAGAGATGGGGGAGGTGTAAACACTGAAGCTTTCTTT
TRBD2,TRBV28,TRBJ2-7,CASSTGGRVREQYF,TGTGCCAGCAGTACAGGCGGGAGGGTCCGCGAGCAGTACTTC
TRBD2,TRBV9,TRBJ2-3,CASSVAAGGDTDTQYF,TGTGCCAGCAGCGTTGCAGCGGGAGGGGACACAGATACGCAGTATTTT
NA,TRBV7-2,TRBJ1-6,CASSLYPGELASYNSPLHF,TGTGCCAGCAGCTTATATCCCGGAGAGTTAGCCTCCTATAATTCACCCCTCCACTTT